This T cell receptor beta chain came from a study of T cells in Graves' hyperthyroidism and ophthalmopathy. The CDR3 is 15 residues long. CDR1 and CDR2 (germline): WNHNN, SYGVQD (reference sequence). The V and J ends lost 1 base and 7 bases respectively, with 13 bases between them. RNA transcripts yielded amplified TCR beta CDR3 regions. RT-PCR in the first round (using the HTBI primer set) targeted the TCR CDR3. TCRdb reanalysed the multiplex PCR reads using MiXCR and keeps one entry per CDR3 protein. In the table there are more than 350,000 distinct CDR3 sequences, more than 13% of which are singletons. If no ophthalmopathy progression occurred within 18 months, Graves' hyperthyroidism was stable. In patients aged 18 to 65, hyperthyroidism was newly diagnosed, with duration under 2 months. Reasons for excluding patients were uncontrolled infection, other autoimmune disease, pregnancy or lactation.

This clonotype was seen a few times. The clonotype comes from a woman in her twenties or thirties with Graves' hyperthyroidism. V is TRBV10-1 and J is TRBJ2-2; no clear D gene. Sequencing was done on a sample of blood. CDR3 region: CASSEFRNSDGELFF. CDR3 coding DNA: TGCGCCAGCAGTGAGTTTCGGAACAGTGACGGGGAGCTGTTTTTT.